This T cell receptor (beta chain) was identified during a study of blood T cells in healthy people across ages. CDR1 SGHRS and CDR2 YFSETQ come from the germline V gene. The CDR3 is made up of 14 amino acids. J lost 11 bases, V lost 4 bases, and 12 bases had no gene match. Every sample had a minimum of 6 million PBMCs isolated. Broader study findings: Changes seen in expanded clonotypes were possibly confounded by donor CMV status left unknown.

This clonotype has only a few counts. What it binds is not known. Using a J-beta primer mix together with a sample-barcoded 5' primer, a second PCR was run for roughly 7 to 12 cycles. Every sample gave at least 3 million paired-end reads containing CDR3. TCRdb passed the 5' RACE reads through MiXCR, listing each CDR3 protein once. The sample has hundreds of thousands of distinct CDR3 sequences, over 45% seen once. The source is a woman aged 55-75 years in good health. Input material: blood. The chain uses TRBV5-1 and TRBJ2-5; 9 bases align to TRBD1. CDR3 in DNA: TGCGCCAGCAGCCGACAGGGGGACGAGAGGGAGCAGTACTTC. It specifies CASSRQGDEREQYF.